What follows is one T cell receptor (beta chain) and its context. Its antigen remains unknown. Trimming took off 4 bases at V and 7 bases at J, with 11 bases between the two ends. The CDR3 spans 14 residues. This sample was taken from a study of early T cells in non-severe SARS-CoV-2 infection. Broader study findings: VDJdb matches were skewed toward anti-spike CD8 T cell responses.

Individual cDNA molecules each received unique molecular identifiers attached to them. One entry per CDR3 protein, called by TCRdb with MiXCR from the 5' RACE reads. The sample holds 70,000 or so distinct CDR3 sequences; roughly 13% are singletons and the top ten take about 14%. This TCR derives from an adult who was a healthcare worker with PCR-confirmed SARS-CoV-2 infection or an uninfected control (not recorded which). The chain recombines TRBV12-3 or TRBV12-4 with TRBJ1-6; D is possibly TRBD1 (5 bases). The sequencing input was whole blood. The chain's CDR3 is CASSYRQNNSPLHF. Here the CDR3 DNA reads TGTGCCAGCAGTTACCGACAGAACAATTCACCCCTCCACTTT.